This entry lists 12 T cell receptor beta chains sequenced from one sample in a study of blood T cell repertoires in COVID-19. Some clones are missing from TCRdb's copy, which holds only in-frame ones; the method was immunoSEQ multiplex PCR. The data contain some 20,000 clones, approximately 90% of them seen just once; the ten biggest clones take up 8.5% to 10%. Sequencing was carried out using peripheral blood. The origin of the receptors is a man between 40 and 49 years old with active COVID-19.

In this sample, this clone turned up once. The CDR3 region has the DNA TGTGCCAGCAGTCCTGGGCGTGAGCAGTTCTTC. Its protein product is CASSPGREQFF. This chain uses TRBV6-5 with TRBJ2-1; D uncertain. Germline V gene data show CDR1 as MNHEY and CDR2 as SVGAGI. The CDR3 contains 11 residues. The V end was cut by 5 bases, the J end by 9 bases, with 8 bases between.

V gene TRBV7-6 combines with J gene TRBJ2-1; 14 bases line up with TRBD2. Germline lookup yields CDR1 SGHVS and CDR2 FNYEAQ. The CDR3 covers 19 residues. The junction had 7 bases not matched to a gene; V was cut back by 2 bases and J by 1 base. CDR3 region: CASSLMGLAGDGSYNEQFF. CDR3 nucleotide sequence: TGTGCCAGCAGCTTAATGGGACTAGCGGGAGATGGTTCCTACAATGAGCAGTTCTTC.

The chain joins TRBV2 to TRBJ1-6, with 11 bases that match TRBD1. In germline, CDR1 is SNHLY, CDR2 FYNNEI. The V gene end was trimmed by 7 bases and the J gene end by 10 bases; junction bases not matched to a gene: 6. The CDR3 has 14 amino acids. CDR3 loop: CASKRTGGESPLHF. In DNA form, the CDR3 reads TGTGCCAGCAAACGGACAGGGGGCGAATCACCCCTCCACTTT.

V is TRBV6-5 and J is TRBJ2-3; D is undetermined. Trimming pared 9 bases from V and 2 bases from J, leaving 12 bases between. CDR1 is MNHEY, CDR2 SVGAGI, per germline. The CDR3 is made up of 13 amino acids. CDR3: CASLEVFTDTQYF. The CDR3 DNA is TGTGCCAGTCTAGAAGTTTTCACAGATACGCAGTATTTT.

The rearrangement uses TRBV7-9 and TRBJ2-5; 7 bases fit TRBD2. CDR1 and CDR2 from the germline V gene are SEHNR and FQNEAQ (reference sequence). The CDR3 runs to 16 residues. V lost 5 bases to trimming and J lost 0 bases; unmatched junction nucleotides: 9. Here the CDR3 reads CASSLRAGYYQETQYF. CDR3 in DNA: TGTGCCAGCAGCCTTAGAGCGGGATACTACCAAGAGACCCAGTACTTC.

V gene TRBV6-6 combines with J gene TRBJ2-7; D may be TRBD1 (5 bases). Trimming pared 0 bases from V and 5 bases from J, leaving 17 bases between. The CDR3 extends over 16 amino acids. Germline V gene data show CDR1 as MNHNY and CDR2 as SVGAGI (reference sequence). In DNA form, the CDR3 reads TGTGCCAGCAGTTACTCTCGTCAGGGTGTCGTCGACGAGCAGTACTTC. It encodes CASSYSRQGVVDEQYF.

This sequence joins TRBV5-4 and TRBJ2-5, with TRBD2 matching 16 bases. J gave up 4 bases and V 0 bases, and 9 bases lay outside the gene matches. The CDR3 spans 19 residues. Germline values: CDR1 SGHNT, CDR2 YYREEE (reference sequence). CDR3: CASSLAGTSGRAGTETQYF. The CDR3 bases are TGTGCCAGCAGCTTGGCCGGGACTAGCGGGAGGGCGGGGACAGAGACCCAGTACTTC.

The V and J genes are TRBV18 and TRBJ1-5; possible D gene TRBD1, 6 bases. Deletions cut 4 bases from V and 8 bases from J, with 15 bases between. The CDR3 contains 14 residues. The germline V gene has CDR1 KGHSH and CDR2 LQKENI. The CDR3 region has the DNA TGTGCCAGCTCACAAAGGGACAACACAAAGCCCCAGCATTTT. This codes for CASSQRDNTKPQHF.

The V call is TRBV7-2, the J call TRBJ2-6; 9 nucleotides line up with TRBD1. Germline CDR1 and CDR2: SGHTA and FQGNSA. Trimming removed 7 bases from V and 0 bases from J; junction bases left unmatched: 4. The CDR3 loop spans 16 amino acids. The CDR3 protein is CASKTGGNSGANVLTF. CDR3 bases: TGTGCCAGCAAGACAGGGGGGAACTCTGGGGCCAACGTCCTGACTTTC.

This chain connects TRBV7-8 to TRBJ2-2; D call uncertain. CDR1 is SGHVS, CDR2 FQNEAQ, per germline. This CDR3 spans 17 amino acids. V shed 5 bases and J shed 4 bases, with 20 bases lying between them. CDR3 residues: CASSPLPSSRSTGELFF. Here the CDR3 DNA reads TGTGCCAGCAGCCCCCTTCCGAGTAGTCGGAGCACCGGGGAGCTGTTTTTT.

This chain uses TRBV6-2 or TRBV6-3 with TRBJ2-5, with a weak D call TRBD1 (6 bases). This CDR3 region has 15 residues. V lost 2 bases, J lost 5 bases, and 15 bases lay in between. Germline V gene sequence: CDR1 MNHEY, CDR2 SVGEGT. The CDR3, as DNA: TGTGCCAGCAGTTACAACAGGGATTCGATGGAGACCCAGTACTTC. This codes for CASSYNRDSMETQYF.

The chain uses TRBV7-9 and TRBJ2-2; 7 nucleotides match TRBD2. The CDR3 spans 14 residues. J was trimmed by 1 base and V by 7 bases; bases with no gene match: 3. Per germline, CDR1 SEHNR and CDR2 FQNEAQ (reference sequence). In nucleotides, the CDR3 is TGTGCCAGCACCGCTAGCGGGAACACCGGGGAGCTGTTTTTT. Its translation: CASTASGNTGELFF.